The next 19 T cell receptor beta chains were all read from a single sample in a study of cytomegalovirus exposure and HLA in healthy donors. Amplification used 60 Vbeta primers and 13 Jbeta primers. Clones were sequenced by immunoSEQ multiplex PCR, and TCRdb holds only the in-frame ones, with some missing. The data contain under 300,000 clones, under 80% of them singletons. Input material: PBMCs. The receptors here all came from a female donor in good health and CMV-seronegative.

The V call is TRBV23-1, the J call TRBJ2-7, with no clear D. TRBV23-1 is classed as an ORF, of uncertain function. CDR3 length: 17 residues. With 4 bases removed from V and 3 bases from J, the gap between germline ends came to 22 bases. In nucleotides, the CDR3 is TGCGCCAGCAGTCGAAACTCAGACACAGATTTCCTCTACGAGCAGTACTTC. Translation: CASSRNSDTDFLYEQYF.

The chain recombines TRBV29-1 with TRBJ1-2; TRBD1 matches at 8 bases. CDR1 SQVTM and CDR2 ANQGSEA come from the germline V gene. This CDR3 contains 12 residues. After removal of 3 bases from V and 8 bases from J, the junction contained 5 bases not matched to a gene. This CDR3 reads CSVDDRGRGYTF. The CDR3 coding sequence is TGCAGCGTTGACGACAGGGGAAGAGGCTACACCTTC. Full variable domain (rest looked up from reference TRBV29-1 and TRBJ1-2): SAVISQKPSRDICQRGTSLTIQCQVDSQVTMMFWYRQQPGQSLTLIATANQGSEATYESGFVIDKFPISRPNLTFSTLTVSNMSPEDSSIYLCSVDDRGRGYTFGSGTRLTVV.

J is TRBJ2-7 and V is TRBV29-1, with 7 bases fitting TRBD2. This CDR3 region has 13 residues. V gave up 4 bases and J gave up 3 bases; unmatched junction bases: 6. The germline CDR1 and CDR2 sequences are SQVTM and ANQGSEA. The CDR3 here is CSVASSGIYEQYF. CDR3 DNA: TGCAGCGTTGCATCCAGCGGGATCTACGAGCAGTACTTC.

A note on this clone: Other DNA sequences from this sample encode an identical CDR3 as well. The V gene is TRBV28, the J gene TRBJ2-7, with D possibly matching TRBD2 (5 bases). In germline, CDR1 is MDHEN, CDR2 SYDVKM. This CDR3 has 14 amino acids. V lost 3 bases to trimming and J lost 0 bases, with 9 bases between them. The CDR3 reads CASSFGGSSYEQYF. CDR3 nucleotides: TGTGCCAGCAGTTTTGGTGGGAGCTCCTACGAGCAGTACTTC.

The chain is built from TRBV14 and TRBJ1-2, with 8 positions matching TRBD1. V was clipped by 4 bases and J by 4 bases; unmatched bases: 8. CDR3 size: 15 residues. The germline gives CDR1 SGHDN, CDR2 FVKESK. The chain's CDR3 is CASSPQTGAGYGYTF. The DNA of the CDR3 is TGTGCCAGCAGCCCGCAGACAGGGGCGGGCTATGGCTACACCTTC.

This chain uses TRBV29-1 with TRBJ1-5, with 7 bases identical to TRBD1. With 8 bases clipped from V and 0 bases from J, the junction kept 10 bases outside the gene matches. The CDR3 is made up of 15 amino acids. In germline, CDR1 is SQVTM, CDR2 ANQGSEA. CDR3 DNA sequence: TGCAGCTTCAGACAGGGCACTAATAGCAATCAGCCCCAGCATTTT. This gives the protein CSFRQGTNSNQPQHF.

V is TRBV5-6 and J is TRBJ1-6; D gene unclear. Trimming took off 0 bases at V and 6 bases at J, with 7 bases between the two ends. Germline loops: CDR1 SGHDT, CDR2 YYEEEE. The CDR3 runs 14 residues. The CDR3 DNA reads TGTGCCAGCAGCTTGGGACGGGGTAATTCACCCCTCCACTTT. Translated, it gives CASSLGRGNSPLHF.

V and J are TRBV7-9 and TRBJ2-6; D unclear. The length of the CDR3 is 17 residues. V lost 2 bases and J 1 base, leaving 12 bases between the germline ends. Germline CDR1 SEHNR, CDR2 FQNEAQ (reference sequence). The CDR3 sequence is CASSLSGGFSGANVLTF. CDR3 coding DNA: TGTGCCAGCAGCTTATCCGGCGGCTTTTCTGGGGCCAACGTCCTGACTTTC.

J is TRBJ2-5 and V is TRBV4-1; the match to TRBD1 covers 10 bases. Germline-derived CDR1 and CDR2 are MGHRA and YSYEKL. Trimming removed 4 bases from V and 2 bases from J; junction bases left unmatched: 4. This CDR3 contains 15 residues. DNA for the CDR3: TGCGCCAGCAGCCTAGGGACAGGGGTTCAAGAGACCCAGTACTTC. Translated, it gives CASSLGTGVQETQYF.

The chain is built from TRBV6-1 and TRBJ2-7; 8 positions agree with TRBD1. This CDR3 comprises 14 residues. Trimming cost V 3 bases and J 5 bases; bases outside gene matches: 6. In germline, CDR1 is MNHNS, CDR2 SASEGT. As DNA, the CDR3 is TGTGCCAGCAGTGAGAGAGACAGGGGCCACGAGCAGTACTTC. Its protein product is CASSERDRGHEQYF.

The CDR3 region is CASSPQSGTNYGYTF. CDR3 DNA: TGTGCCAGCAGCCCACAAAGCGGGACTAACTATGGCTACACCTTC. The chain is built from TRBV11-2 and TRBJ1-2; D is undetermined. CDR3 length: 15 amino acids. Germline V gene lookup returns CDR1 SGHAT and CDR2 FQNNGV. V lost 5 bases and J 0 bases, leaving 13 bases between the germline ends.

This chain uses TRBV29-1 with TRBJ2-5; D is ambiguous. Germline V gene sequence: CDR1 SQVTM, CDR2 ANQGSEA. Trimming pared 8 bases from V and 0 bases from J, leaving 7 bases between. This CDR3 is 11 amino acids long. The CDR3 coding sequence is TGCAGCCCTATCTACCAAGAGACCCAGTACTTC. It encodes CSPIYQETQYF.

The chain couples TRBV6-1 to TRBJ2-1, with no clear D. Germline CDR1 and CDR2: MNHNS and SASEGT. V was shortened by 5 bases and J by 0 bases, with 8 bases between the two germline ends. The CDR3 totals 14 residues. The CDR3 loop is CASSLKLSYNEQFF. The CDR3 coding sequence is TGTGCCAGCAGTTTAAAGCTCTCCTACAATGAGCAGTTCTTC.

The chain is built from TRBV29-1 and TRBJ1-2, with D possibly TRBD1 on 6 matching bases. The V and J ends lost 7 bases and 8 bases respectively, with 17 bases between them. The V gene's germline CDR1 is SQVTM and CDR2 ANQGSEA. The CDR3 runs to 12 residues. This chain's CDR3 is CSDSGAGVGYTF. CDR3 DNA: TGCAGCGACTCAGGGGCAGGGGTGGGCTACACCTTC. The variable domain in full, completed from reference TRBV29-1 and TRBJ1-2, reads SAVISQKPSRDICQRGTSLTIQCQVDSQVTMMFWYRQQPGQSLTLIATANQGSEATYESGFVIDKFPISRPNLTFSTLTVSNMSPEDSSIYLCSDSGAGVGYTFGSGTRLTVV.

The rearrangement uses TRBV4-2 and TRBJ2-6; tentatively, D is TRBD1 (6 bases). The V end was cut by 2 bases, the J end by 0 bases, with 11 bases between. The CDR3 contains 17 residues. CDR1 LGHNA and CDR2 YNFKEQ come from the germline V gene. The CDR3 loop reads CASSQYGQPSGANVLTF. In DNA form, the CDR3 reads TGTGCCAGCAGCCAATACGGACAGCCCTCTGGGGCCAACGTCCTGACTTTC.

The rearrangement uses TRBV18 and TRBJ1-5; TRBD1 agrees at 9 bases. Looked up from germline, CDR1 is KGHSH and CDR2 is LQKENI. This CDR3 spans 15 amino acids. After removal of 3 bases from V and 5 bases from J, the junction contained 5 bases not matched to a gene. In DNA, the CDR3 is TGTGCCAGCTCACCTCGACAGGGGGTCGATCAGCCCCAGCATTTT. Its protein product is CASSPRQGVDQPQHF.

This chain joins TRBV6-1 and TRBJ1-3; D ambiguous. Trimming cost V 0 bases and J 0 bases, with 12 bases left between them. The CDR3 runs to 17 residues. Germline V CDR1 and CDR2: MNHNS, SASEGT. The CDR3 bases are TGTGCCAGCAGTGAAGCGACTCGGCCACTCTCTGGAAACACCATATATTTT. It translates to CASSEATRPLSGNTIYF.

The chain uses TRBV4-1 and TRBJ1-5; D is undetermined. CDR3 length: 14 residues. Germline CDR1 MGHRA, CDR2 YSYEKL. V lost 1 base, J lost 7 bases, and 11 bases lay in between. The CDR3 nucleotides read TGCGCCAGCAGCCAAGGGGCCCCTGGACAGCCCCAGCATTTT. The encoded protein is CASSQGAPGQPQHF.

This clone was counted only a few times. The chain recombines TRBV7-2 with TRBJ1-3; D is unclear. This CDR3 has 12 residues. The V end was cut by 3 bases, the J end by 9 bases, with 9 bases between. The germline CDR1 and CDR2 sequences are SGHTA and FQGNSA. CDR3 DNA sequence: TGTGCCAGCAGCTTGAGGGCCGGCACCATATATTTT. This gives the protein CASSLRAGTIYF.